A selection of T cell receptor beta chains follows, all from one sample in a study of T cells after yellow fever vaccination. Via MiXCR, TCRdb re-called the 5' RACE reads, giving one row per CDR3 protein. Here the sample spans 110,000 to 150,000 distinct CDR3 sequences, 6.6% being singletons. This specimen was CD4+ T cells sorted from PBMCs, taken 10 days after the yellow fever booster vaccination. These receptors were obtained from a man younger than 45 who received the YFV17D yellow fever vaccine. CDR3s include the opening cysteine and the closing phenylalanine or tryptophan. The D gene is left open where the match is weak. The size of a clone is reported for some rows only, either as once, few or many, or as a class for expanded clones.

d_call	v_call	clone_size	j_call	cdr3_nt	cdr3_aa
-	TRBV5-1	many	TRBJ2-7	TGCGCCAGCAGCCTGGACAGTTTGGGGGAGCAGTACTTC	CASSLDSLGEQYF
TRBD1	TRBV4-3	many	TRBJ1-1	TGCGCCAGCAGCCAAGATTGGACAGGGGTAAAGACTGAAGCTTTCTTT	CASSQDWTGVKTEAFF
-	TRBV9	many	TRBJ2-5	TGTGCCAGCAGCGTAGCCCCGGGAGAGACCCAGTACTTC	CASSVAPGETQYF
-	TRBV5-1	many	TRBJ2-3	TGCGCCAGCAGTCCTCTGGGGCGGCTCACAGATACGCAGTATTTT	CASSPLGRLTDTQYF
-	TRBV7-2	few	TRBJ2-1	TGTGCCAGCAGCTTACGAGTTAGCCTCTACCCCCCCAATGAGCAGTTCTTC	CASSLRVSLYPPNEQFF
-	TRBV7-2	-	TRBJ2-7	TGTGCCAGCAGCCAACAGGGTATCGACGAGCAGTACTTC	CASSQQGIDEQYF
-	TRBV10-3	many	TRBJ1-1	TGTGCCATCAGGGCCGACAGAGGAAACACTGAAGCTTTCTTT	CAIRADRGNTEAFF
TRBD1	TRBV3-1	many	TRBJ2-4	TGTGCCAGCAGCCAAGGAAGGGGACAGAAAAACATTCAGTACTTC	CASSQGRGQKNIQYF
TRBD1	TRBV24-1	many	TRBJ1-2	TGTGCCACCAGTGGATTTGAGGGGACAGGGGGCATCAACTATGGCTACACCTTC	CATSGFEGTGGINYGYTF
-	TRBV19	many	TRBJ2-2	TGTGCCAGTAGTCAGGTTGCAAACACCGGGGAGCTGTTTTTT	CASSQVANTGELFF
TRBD1	TRBV12-3/TRBV12-4	many	TRBJ2-2	TGTGCCAGCACCTTGGGGACAGGCAGGGCCGGGGAGCTGTTTTTT	CASTLGTGRAGELFF
-	TRBV20-1	many	TRBJ1-1	TGCAGTGCTAGACTTGGGACCGCCGTTGCTGAAGCTTTCTTT	CSARLGTAVAEAFF
-	TRBV7-9	many	TRBJ2-7	TGTGCCAGCAGCTTAGGAGGGGTATCCTACGAGCAGTACTTC	CASSLGGVSYEQYF
-	TRBV12-3/TRBV12-4	many	TRBJ1-1	TGTGCCAGCAGTTATTTGAATGAAGCTTTCTTT	CASSYLNEAFF
-	TRBV29-1	many	TRBJ1-4	TGCAGCGTTGACCGTGGCCAAAATGAAAAACTGTTTTTT	CSVDRGQNEKLFF
-	TRBV6-1	many	TRBJ2-1	TGTGCCAGCAGTGAAGAGACTAGATATGAGCAGTTCTTC	CASSEETRYEQFF
-	TRBV29-1	many	TRBJ2-1	TGCAGCGTTGAAGATCTTCTAGCCCGCTACAATGAGCAGTTCTTC	CSVEDLLARYNEQFF
-	TRBV6-1	-	TRBJ1-2	TGTGCCAGCAACCAGCTTCAGACGAGGGGCCTCGAGGCCCATGGCTACACCTTC	CASNQLQTRGLEAHGYTF
-	TRBV13	-	TRBJ2-3	TGTGCCAGCAGCTTAAGGTTCGGGCTAAGACGGGCAGATACGCAGTATTTT	CASSLRFGLRRADTQYF
TRBD2	TRBV29-1	many	TRBJ2-6	TGCAGCGTTTTCGTAGCGGGCTCTGGGGCCAACGTCCTGACTTTC	CSVFVAGSGANVLTF
-	TRBV15	many	TRBJ1-5	TGTGCCACCAGCAGGCGCCCCTATAGCAATCAGCCCCAGCATTTT	CATSRRPYSNQPQHF
TRBD1	TRBV6-5	many	TRBJ2-3	TGTGCCAGCACCCAGTCCCGAGGGACAGTTAACACAGATACGCAGTATTTT	CASTQSRGTVNTDTQYF
TRBD2	TRBV5-1	many	TRBJ2-4	TGCGCCAGCAGCCCCGGACTAGCGGGAGAGCGGGCCAAAAACATTCAGTACTTC	CASSPGLAGERAKNIQYF
-	TRBV27	-	TRBJ1-6	TGTGCCAGCAGTTTAGAGGGGAGCTATAATTCACCCCTCCACTTT	CASSLEGSYNSPLHF
-	TRBV7-2	many	TRBJ2-2	TGTGCCAGCAGCTTTCGAGTGTCTGGCACCGGGGAGCTGTTTTTT	CASSFRVSGTGELFF
TRBD2	TRBV10-3	-	TRBJ2-7	TGTGCCATCAGTGAACCGACTAGCTCTCTCGAGCAGTACTTC	CAISEPTSSLEQYF
TRBD1	TRBV12-3/TRBV12-4	many	TRBJ2-2	TGTGCCAGCAGTCCCGGGACAGGGAAGCTGTTTTTT	CASSPGTGKLFF
-	TRBV12-3/TRBV12-4	many	TRBJ2-3	TGTGCCGTCAAGGAATTTGCTGGCACAGATACGCAGTATTTT	CAVKEFAGTDTQYF
TRBD2	TRBV20-1	-	TRBJ2-5	TGCAGTGCTAGAGATCCTACAAGCGGGAGTGGACGAGCAGGGGAGACCCAGTACTTC	CSARDPTSGSGRAGETQYF
-	TRBV18	-	TRBJ2-3	TGTGCCAGCTCACCTACCGGGACATGGGGCACAGATACGCAGTATTTT	CASSPTGTWGTDTQYF
TRBD1	TRBV29-1	many	TRBJ2-3	TGCAGCGTAGGACAGGGAATCGCAGATACGCAGTATTTT	CSVGQGIADTQYF
-	TRBV6-2/TRBV6-3	few	TRBJ2-5	TGTGCCAGCAGTTTCTCCCGAGGCAGTCAAGAGACCCAGTACTTC	CASSFSRGSQETQYF
-	TRBV28	-	TRBJ2-7	TGTGCCAGCAGTTTTTTCCGCGAGGGCGAGCAGTACTTC	CASSFFREGEQYF
-	TRBV23-1	-	TRBJ2-1	TGCGCCAGCAGTCAATCCCATGAGCAGTTCTTC	CASSQSHEQFF
-	TRBV6-5	many	TRBJ1-4	TGTGCCAGCGGCGGGGTCTCGCCCAATGAAAAACTGTTTTTT	CASGGVSPNEKLFF
-	TRBV14	many	TRBJ2-1	TGTGCCAGCAGCCGACGGGATGAGCAGTTCTTC	CASSRRDEQFF
-	TRBV5-3	-	TRBJ1-3	TGTGCCAGAAGCTTCTACAGGGCTGGCGGAAACACCATATATTTT	CARSFYRAGGNTIYF
-	TRBV20-1	many	TRBJ2-7	TGCAGTGCGGAGGAGGGACAGACCTACGAGCAGTACTTC	CSAEEGQTYEQYF
TRBD1	TRBV2	many	TRBJ1-1	TGTGCCAGCAGTGGGGACAGGTCGACTGAAGCTTTCTTT	CASSGDRSTEAFF
TRBD2	TRBV5-1	-	TRBJ2-7	TGCGCCAGCAGCTTGGACGGAAATTTGCGACAGGGGCCTAGCGGGAGGAGCTACGAGCAGTACTTC	CASSLDGNLRQGPSGRSYEQYF
TRBD2	TRBV19	many	TRBJ2-7	TGTGCCAGTAGTATGGATTTAGGACTAGCGGGAGGAACCGTCTCCTACGAGCAGTACTTC	CASSMDLGLAGGTVSYEQYF
TRBD2	TRBV6-5	many	TRBJ2-1	TGTGCCAGCAGTTACCCTCTAGCGGGAGGGCTCGATGAGCAGTTCTTC	CASSYPLAGGLDEQFF
TRBD2	TRBV27	many	TRBJ2-7	TGTGCCAGCAGTCCCCCGGGACTAGCGGGATACTACGAGCAGTACTTC	CASSPPGLAGYYEQYF